The 6 T cell receptor beta chains below were found in one sample sequenced in a study of cytomegalovirus exposure and HLA in healthy donors. PCR employed 60 Vbeta and 13 Jbeta primers. The table came from immunoSEQ multiplex PCR; TCRdb's copy has only in-frame clones and leaves some out. Here the sample spans nearly 110,000 clones, over 75% being singletons. Sequencing input: PBMCs. The source is a male donor in good health and CMV-seronegative.

The chain couples TRBV19 to TRBJ1-5; D ambiguous. There are 17 residues in the CDR3. CDR1 is LNHDA, CDR2 SQIVND, per germline (reference sequence). Trimming stripped 3 bases from V and 0 bases from J, with 15 bases between. CDR3 coding DNA: TGTGCCAGTAGTATGGCCCCGACGGACTATAGCAATCAGCCCCAGCATTTT. Translation: CASSMAPTDYSNQPQHF.

The chain is built from TRBV5-1 and TRBJ2-7, with a tentative D call TRBD2 (6 bases). The CDR3 sequence is 16 residues long. Trimming left V 0 bases short and J 0 bases short, with 13 bases between. Germline V gives CDR1 SGHRS, CDR2 YFSETQ. The CDR3 spells CASSLAPAGSSYEQYF. The CDR3 coding sequence is TGCGCCAGCAGCTTGGCGCCGGCGGGGAGCTCCTACGAGCAGTACTTC.

In its sample, this clone was seen a few times. The DNA for the CDR3 is TGTGCCAGCGGGGCCAGGACCTACAATGAGCAGTTCTTC. Its translation: CASGARTYNEQFF. V usage is TRBV6-1 and J usage is TRBJ2-1; TRBD1 is a possible D gene (5 bases). V lost 8 bases and J 2 bases, leaving 10 bases between the germline ends. The germline gives CDR1 MNHNS, CDR2 SASEGT. The CDR3 extends over 13 amino acids.

This clone was counted a few times. This sequence joins TRBV6-4 and TRBJ2-1; weak D call: TRBD2 (7 bases). Trimming stripped 4 bases from V and 8 bases from J, with 15 bases between. This CDR3 comprises 14 residues. CDR1 MRHNA and CDR2 SNTAGT come from the germline V gene. The CDR3 sequence: CASSGGAGVDEQFF. The CDR3 nucleotides read TGTGCCAGCAGTGGGGGGGCGGGGGTCGATGAGCAGTTCTTC.

The gene calls are TRBV27 and TRBJ1-2; D gene uncertain. The CDR3 is 13 amino acids. Deletions cut 4 bases from V and 3 bases from J, with 9 bases between. Germline V lookup: CDR1 MNHEY, CDR2 SMNVEV (reference sequence). As DNA, the CDR3 is TGTGCCAGCAGTTCACCACGGGACTATGGCTACACCTTC. It translates to CASSSPRDYGYTF.

J is TRBJ1-2 and V is TRBV6-1; TRBD1 might be the D (5 bases). Trimming removed 1 base at V and 4 bases at J, with 13 bases between. Germline V lookup: CDR1 MNHNS, CDR2 SASEGT. The CDR3 consists of 15 residues. CDR3 region: CASSEERGAGYGYTF. For the CDR3, the DNA is TGTGCCAGCAGTGAAGAGCGGGGCGCGGGCTATGGCTACACCTTC.